This is a list of T cell receptor beta chains from one sample in a study of blood T cells in healthy people across ages. TCRdb re-analysed the 5' RACE reads in MiXCR, keeping a single row per CDR3 protein. The data show roughly 1,500,000 distinct CDR3 sequences, with about 35% seen just once and around 11% held by the top ten. The sample was blood. The origin of the receptors is a woman in her thirties in good health. Both conserved end residues are part of each CDR3. Each record gives: D gene, V gene, J gene, clone size, CDR3 DNA, CDR3 protein. D genes are given only for firm matches. Clone size is shown for a subset of rows, as once, few, many or a class of expanded clone.

TRBD2,TRBV7-3,TRBJ2-1,-,TGTGCCAGCAGCCCGGGGGGTCGGAGAAGTGAGCAGTCCTTC,CASSPGGRRSEQSF
TRBD2,TRBV7-2,TRBJ2-5,-,TGTGCCAGCCATCTCAGGTCGAGCGGGGGGACCGAGACCCAGTACTTC,CASHLRSSGGTETQYF
TRBD1,TRBV12-3/TRBV12-4,TRBJ2-6,-,TGTGCCAGCAGATACACAGGGGGAGGTTCTGGGGCCAACGTCCTGACTTTC,CASRYTGGGSGANVLTF
-,TRBV29-1,TRBJ1-2,-,TGCAGCGTTGAAAGGGAAGGGTGGCATGGCTACACCTTC,CSVEREGWHGYTF
-,TRBV27,TRBJ1-2,few,TGTGCCAGCAGTTTAAAGGAGCCGACAGATAACTATGGCTACACCTTC,CASSLKEPTDNYGYTF
-,TRBV2,TRBJ2-1,-,TGTGCCAGCCGTTTGGGGGAATACAATGAGCAGTTCTTC,CASRLGEYNEQFF
-,TRBV5-8,TRBJ2-5,-,TGTGCCAGCAGCTTGGTTCCAGGGCCCCAAGAGACCCAGTACTTC,CASSLVPGPQETQYF
TRBD2,TRBV12-3/TRBV12-4,TRBJ2-2,-,TGTGCCAGCAGTGACCAGCGGGGGGCCACCGGGGAGCTGTTTTTT,CASSDQRGATGELFF
-,TRBV27,TRBJ2-3,few,TGTGCCAGCAGTTTAATCCGTACAAAAGATACGCAGTATTTT,CASSLIRTKDTQYF
-,TRBV4-1,TRBJ1-1,few,TGCGCCAGCAGCCAAGATCAGGCAGGTGGAGCTTTCTTT,CASSQDQAGGAFF
TRBD1,TRBV20-1,TRBJ2-7,-,TGCAGTGCTAGGGGACAGGGGGAACAGCTATACGAGCAGTACTTC,CSARGQGEQLYEQYF
-,TRBV5-8,TRBJ1-5,-,TGTGCCAGCAGCGTCAGGGGCCCTCAGCCCCAGCATTTT,CASSVRGPQPQHF
-,TRBV11-3,TRBJ2-5,-,TGTGCCAGCAGCGCCGGACATACCCCTACGGAGCAGTACTTC,CASSAGHTPTEQYF
TRBD2,TRBV5-1,TRBJ2-5,few,TGCGCCAGCAGTCACCGGAGGCTAGCGGGATTCCAAGAGACCCAGTACTTC,CASSHRRLAGFQETQYF
TRBD1,TRBV19,TRBJ2-7,few,TGTGCCAGCCAGCCAGGGGTGACGGGACAGTACTACGAGCAGTACTTC,CASQPGVTGQYYEQYF
-,TRBV21-1,TRBJ1-2,-,TGTGCCAGCAGCAGCGACGCCAGTAGCTACACCTTC,CASSSDASSYTF
TRBD2,TRBV7-3,TRBJ2-1,-,TGTGCCAGCAGCTCGACTAGCGGGGGAGTAGATGAGCAGTTCTTC,CASSSTSGGVDEQFF
-,TRBV6-1,TRBJ1-5,-,TGTGCCAGCAGGTCACAGGATTATAGCAATCAGCCCCAGCATTTT,CASRSQDYSNQPQHF
TRBD2,TRBV2,TRBJ2-1,-,TGTGCCAGCAGTGGACTAGCGGGACCGAATGAGCAGTTCTTC,CASSGLAGPNEQFF
TRBD2,TRBV20-1,TRBJ2-3,-,TGCAGTGCCGGGAGGGAAGGCACAGATACGCAGTATTTT,CSAGREGTDTQYF
TRBD1,TRBV20-1,TRBJ1-1,-,TGCAGTGCTAGAGATCCCCAGGGGGCTGAAGCTTTCTTT,CSARDPQGAEAFF
-,TRBV20-1,TRBJ1-6,few,TGCAGTGCGCACATGGGTCCTAATTCACCCCTCCACTTT,CSAHMGPNSPLHF
-,TRBV7-9,TRBJ2-7,-,TGTGCCAGCAGCTATGGACCCAGGGCCTACGAGCAGTACTTC,CASSYGPRAYEQYF
-,TRBV9,TRBJ2-3,many,TGTGCCAGCAGCGGACTCACAGATACGCAGTATTTT,CASSGLTDTQYF
TRBD2,TRBV27,TRBJ2-4,few,TGTGCCAGCAGTTTAGGAGCGGGAGGTAACATTCAGTACTTC,CASSLGAGGNIQYF
-,TRBV6-2/TRBV6-3,TRBJ1-2,few,TGTGCCAGCAGTTACAAGGCTATGTCAGGGGGCTACACCTTC,CASSYKAMSGGYTF
TRBD2,TRBV9,TRBJ2-5,-,TGTGCCAGCAGCGTAGAGGGTAGCGGGGGGGCTACGGAGACCCAGTACTTC,CASSVEGSGGATETQYF
TRBD2,TRBV2,TRBJ2-1,few,TGTGCCAGCAAAATTAGCGGGGGGGAGTACAATGAGCAGTTCTTC,CASKISGGEYNEQFF
-,TRBV5-6,TRBJ1-2,-,TGTGCCAGCAGCTGGATTAAGACCGGCGGCTATGGCTACACCTTC,CASSWIKTGGYGYTF
-,TRBV12-3/TRBV12-4,TRBJ1-2,-,TGTGCCAGCAGTTTGCGCCAGGCGGCCTACTTCTATGGCTACACCTTC,CASSLRQAAYFYGYTF
TRBD1,TRBV29-1,TRBJ2-7,many,TGCAGCGTTGAAGGAGACAGGGGCCACGAGCAGTACTTC,CSVEGDRGHEQYF
-,TRBV28,TRBJ2-3,-,TGTGCCAGCAGTTCCGGAGCATTGGATACGCAGTATTTT,CASSSGALDTQYF
-,TRBV4-1,TRBJ1-2,few,TGCGCCAGCAGCCAAGAAGGAGTTAGAGGCTACACCTTC,CASSQEGVRGYTF
-,TRBV6-1,TRBJ2-5,-,TGTGCCAGCAGTACAACAGGGCCGGAGACCCAGTACTTC,CASSTTGPETQYF
-,TRBV10-3,TRBJ1-1,-,TGTGCCATCAGGAGCGCCACACGGGAGGGCACTGAAGCTTTCTTT,CAIRSATREGTEAFF
TRBD1,TRBV20-1,TRBJ2-7,-,TGCAGTGCCCAGGGGACAGTGCCTAACGAGCAGTACTTC,CSAQGTVPNEQYF
-,TRBV6-6,TRBJ1-1,few,TGTGCCAGCAGCACAGGGTACACTGAAGCTTTCTTT,CASSTGYTEAFF
TRBD1,TRBV7-9,TRBJ2-2,-,TGTGCCAGCAGCTTTTGGACAGGGATTACCGGGGAGCTGTTTTTT,CASSFWTGITGELFF
-,TRBV7-9,TRBJ2-3,-,TGTGCCTTCATCACCGGGGGCCCTAGCCACCCAGGGGATACGCAGTATTTT,CAFITGGPSHPGDTQYF
-,TRBV9,TRBJ2-3,-,TGTGCCAGCAGCGATGGGGCGGGGACCACAGATACGCAGTATTTT,CASSDGAGTTDTQYF
TRBD2,TRBV28,TRBJ2-5,few,TGTGCCAGCAGTCCTCTGGGGACTAGCGGGAGGTGGGAGACCCAGTACTTC,CASSPLGTSGRWETQYF
-,TRBV6-5,TRBJ1-2,-,TGTGCCAGCAAGTTGGGGGATGGCTACACCTTC,CASKLGDGYTF
TRBD1,TRBV7-6,TRBJ2-7,-,TGTGCCAGCAGCCTCACTCAGGGGGCTGTCGAGCAGTACTTC,CASSLTQGAVEQYF
TRBD2,TRBV6-4,TRBJ2-5,-,TGTGCCAGCAGTGGAACTAGCGGAGAGACCCAGTACTTC,CASSGTSGETQYF
-,TRBV15,TRBJ1-6,-,TGTGCCACCAGCAGAGATCGGGGGGTGTACTCACCCCTCCACTTT,CATSRDRGVYSPLHF
-,TRBV4-1,TRBJ1-5,once,TGCGCCAGCAGCCAGGGGGGTGGGCAGTCTTATAGCAATCAGCCCCAGCATTTT,CASSQGGGQSYSNQPQHF
TRBD2,TRBV30,TRBJ2-7,-,TGTGCCTGGAGCCGGGGGGGGTGGGAGCAGTACTTC,CAWSRGGWEQYF
-,TRBV7-3,TRBJ2-1,-,TGTGCCAGCAGCTTAGTGGAGGGGAACAATGAGCAGTTCTTC,CASSLVEGNNEQFF
-,TRBV29-1,TRBJ1-2,few,TGCAGCGTTGGGAGCCAATACTATGGCTACACCTTC,CSVGSQYYGYTF
TRBD1,TRBV27,TRBJ2-6,-,TGTGCCAGTCGAGGGGGCGGGGCCAACGTCCTGACTTTC,CASRGGGANVLTF
TRBD1,TRBV5-1,TRBJ2-5,few,TGCGCCAGCAGCCCCGAGGGACAGGGGGCAGAGACCCAGTACTTC,CASSPEGQGAETQYF
-,TRBV14,TRBJ2-1,-,TGTGCCAGCAGCCAAGATTTCGAGGGGCGGCAGTTCTTC,CASSQDFEGRQFF
TRBD2,TRBV11-1,TRBJ2-5,few,TGTGCCAGCAGCGTCCCGACTAGCGGGGTAGAGACCCAGTACTTC,CASSVPTSGVETQYF
-,TRBV3-1,TRBJ1-2,few,TGTGCCAGCAGCCTGGGTCGAATGGCTGATGGCTACACCTTC,CASSLGRMADGYTF
-,TRBV2,TRBJ2-7,-,TGTGCCAGCAGTGGGACTTACTTGACCTACGAGCAGTACTTC,CASSGTYLTYEQYF
-,TRBV20-1,TRBJ1-6,-,TGCAGTGCTAGAGATCAAAACAACTATAATTCACCCCTCCACTTT,CSARDQNNYNSPLHF
-,TRBV20-1,TRBJ2-7,few,TGCAGTGTCCCCGTTCGCTACGAGCAGTACTTC,CSVPVRYEQYF
-,TRBV7-2,TRBJ2-1,-,TGTGCCAGCAAGGTCCTGACTAGTTACAATGAGCAGGTCTTC,CASKVLTSYNEQVF